These 29 T cell receptor beta chains originate from one sample sequenced in a study of tumor-infiltrating lymphocytes in primary liver carcinoma. The source material, roughly 18-33 mg of unsorted bulk tissue, was used to co-extract RNA and DNA. Total RNA (about 500 ng) served as template for TCR beta cDNA synthesis primed by a constant-region primer. Libraries covering TCR beta were generated through three nested multiplex PCR rounds (using a slightly modified ARM-PCR). PCR rounds one and two used TRBV1-TRBV30 forward primers with a C-beta reverse primer for 10 cycles each. TCRdb re-derived calls from the multiplex PCR reads in MiXCR, one entry per CDR3 protein. The table records approximately 73,000 distinct CDR3 sequences, 70% to 80% of them present only once. The sequencing sample was made of liver tumor tissue from sampling region 4. The subset here: tumor region T4, right-lateral pole. The source of these receptors is an older woman with primary liver carcinoma and hepatitis B virus infection.

In regard to this clonotype: The junction differs from germline at one of its ends, possibly a read error. The rearrangement joins TRBV11-2 to TRBJ1-2; possibly TRBD1 for D (6 bases). Germline CDR1 and CDR2: SGHAT and FQNNGV. The CDR3 loop spans 15 amino acids. In DNA form, the CDR3 reads TGTGCCAGTAGCTTAACAACACAGGGAGGTGGTGGCTACACCTTC. Its protein is CASSLTTQGGGGYTF.

This clonotype was recorded many times. Given a much more abundant clone one base away, this may be a read error. The rearrangement links TRBV29-1 to TRBJ2-1; the D is unclear. The V gene lost 4 bases and the J gene lost 5 bases, with 12 bases spanning the gap. Per germline, CDR1 SQVTM and CDR2 ANQGSEA. This CDR3 has 13 residues. CDR3 residues: CSVGVTVHNEQFF. The CDR3 nucleotides are TGCAGCGTTGGGGTAACGGTTCACAATGAGCAGTTCTTC.

This clonotype was detected many times. The rearrangement links TRBV6-2 or TRBV6-3 to TRBJ2-1; 14 bases are a match to TRBD2. This CDR3 region has 18 residues. The germline gives CDR1 MNHEY, CDR2 SVGEGT. V shed 5 bases and J 2 bases; nucleotides not matched to a gene: 8. CDR3 in DNA: TGTGCCAGCAGTCCCGGGACTAGCGGGAGAGGAACCTACAATGAGCAGTTCTTC. Translation: CASSPGTSGRGTYNEQFF.

The gene calls are TRBV20-1 and TRBJ2-6, with 7 bases lining up with TRBD1. Trimming at V came to 3 bases and at J to 5 bases, leaving 4 bases not matched to a gene. The germline V gene has CDR1 DFQATT and CDR2 SNEGSKA (reference sequence). There are 14 residues in the CDR3. CDR3 bases: TGCAGTGCTAGGGGACAGTTTTGGGCCAACGTCCTGACTTTC. This encodes CSARGQFWANVLTF.

This clonotype has more than one count but fewer than ten. CDR3 nucleotide sequence: TGCGCCAGCAGCACATCAGGGGCGGCTGGGGCCAACGTCCTGACTTTC. Translation: CASSTSGAAGANVLTF. The chain joins TRBV5-1 to TRBJ2-6, with D possibly matching TRBD1 (6 bases). The ends were cut back, 4 bases at V and 2 bases at J, with 13 bases in the middle. Germline-derived CDR1 and CDR2 are SGHRS and YFSETQ. There are 16 residues in the CDR3.

In the case of this clonotype: Germline and junction disagree at one end, which may indicate a read error. J is TRBJ2-7 and V is TRBV11-2, with D perhaps given as TRBD1 or TRBD2 (5 bases each). Germline CDR1 and CDR2: SGHAT and FQNNGV. The CDR3 has 14 residues. The CDR3: CASSLVGVDYDQYF. DNA for the CDR3: TGTGCCAGCAGCTTAGTAGGGGTTGACTACGATCAGTATTTC.

Comment on this clonotype: This may be a read error: a much more frequent sequence differs by one nucleotide. The CDR3 loop is CTSSFLGLAGTDTQYF. CDR3 in DNA: TGTACCAGCTCCTTCTTAGGACTAGCGGGAACAGATACGCAGTATTTT. This rearrangement joins TRBV18 to TRBJ2-3; TRBD2 matches 12 bases. Germline-derived CDR1 and CDR2 are KGHSH and LQKENI. The CDR3 sequence is 16 residues long.

By its share, this clonotype is medium-sized. The V and J genes are TRBV11-3 and TRBJ1-5, with D possibly matching TRBD1 (5 bases). This CDR3 comprises 13 residues. The germline V gene has CDR1 SGHNT and CDR2 YENEEA. V lost 5 bases and J 4 bases, leaving 9 bases between the germline ends. The CDR3 loop reads CASSINRNQPQHF. The CDR3, as DNA: TGTGCCAGCAGCATTAACAGGAATCAGCCCCAGCATTTT.

This clonotype came up a few times. This chain connects TRBV11-2 to TRBJ2-7, with D uncertain. The CDR3 covers 15 residues. Germline CDR1 reads SGHAT; CDR2 reads FQNNGV. CDR3 nucleotides: TGTGACAACACCCCCATCCCACCAGGTACCTACGAGCAGTACTTC. This translates into CDNTPIPPGTYEQYF.

This clonotype has just one count. This sequence may be a read error, since a much larger clone differs from it by one base. The chain employs TRBV5-1 and TRBJ2-2; 9 bases align to TRBD1. CDR1 and CDR2 from the germline V gene are SGHRS and YFSETQ. This CDR3 has 15 amino acids. CDR3 nucleotide sequence: TGCGCCAGCAGCTTGTGGGACAGGGTCTCCGGGGTGCTGTTTTTT. Amino acids: CASSLWDRVSGVLFF.

This chain connects TRBV29-1 to TRBJ2-3; D may be TRBD2 (6 bases). Germline V gives CDR1 SQVTM, CDR2 ANQGSEA. Between the trimmed V and J ends, which lost 3 bases and 6 bases, there was a span of 19 bases. This CDR3 has 15 amino acids. Here the CDR3 DNA reads TGCAGCGTTGATCGACAAGCGGGTGACACGGATACGCAGTATTTT. Its protein is CSVDRQAGDTDTQYF.

This clonotype was found many times. This chain connects TRBV6-2 or TRBV6-3 to TRBJ2-7; 9 bases line up with TRBD1. The CDR3 is 17 amino acids. V dropped 0 bases and J dropped 3; count of bases not matched to a gene: 9. Per the germline V gene, CDR1 is MNHEY and CDR2 is SVGEGT. The CDR3 nucleotides are TGTGCCAGCAGTTACTCGTTCGAGACAGGGGGTTTCTACGAGCAGTACTTC. Amino acids: CASSYSFETGGFYEQYF.

Points on this clonotype: The junction departs from the called germline gene at one end, perhaps through a read error. The chain recombines TRBV29-1 with TRBJ2-7; D perhaps matches TRBD2 (7 bases). This CDR3 is built from 13 residues. Germline-derived CDR1 and CDR2 are SQVTM and ANQGSEA. CDR3 coding DNA: TGCAGCGTTGAGGGGGGGCCAGCAGACGAACAGTACTTC. It encodes CSVEGGPADEQYF.

In the case of this clonotype: This may be a read error: a much more frequent sequence differs by one nucleotide. This chain joins TRBV7-8 and TRBJ2-2; 7 bases are a match to TRBD2. This CDR3 has 14 amino acids. Per germline, CDR1 SGHVS and CDR2 FQNEAQ. The CDR3, as DNA: TGTGCCGGCAGCCCCCAGCGGGAAGGCGGGGAGCTGTTTTTT. This sequence encodes CAGSPQREGGELFF. Full variable domain (rest looked up from reference TRBV7-8 and TRBJ2-2): GAGVSQSPRYKVAKRGQDVALRCDPISGHVSLFWYQQALGQGPEFLTYFQNEAQLDKSGLPSDRFFAERPEGSVSTLKIQRTQQEDSAVYLCAGSPQREGGELFFGEGSRLTVL.

The V gene is TRBV2, the J gene TRBJ2-7; TRBD1 is a possible D gene (5 bases). Germline values: CDR1 SNHLY, CDR2 FYNNEI. The ends were cut back, 3 bases at V and 3 bases at J, with 15 bases in the middle. CDR3 size: 15 residues. CDR3 DNA: TGTGCCAGCAGTGATGGGGCAGTAGGGCTCTACGAGCAGTACTTC. This sequence encodes CASSDGAVGLYEQYF.

A word on this clonotype: A much larger clone sits a single nucleotide away, making a read error possible. The chain joins TRBV30 to TRBJ2-3, with D unresolved. Germline lookup yields CDR1 GTSNPN and CDR2 SVGIG (reference sequence). Trimming removed 3 bases from V and 6 bases from J, with 19 bases in between. This CDR3 comprises 15 residues. The DNA for the CDR3 is TGTGCCTGGAGCTCGGGTCGACAACCAAGCGATACGCAGTATTTT. Encoded protein: CAWSSGRQPSDTQYF. Full variable domain (rest looked up from reference TRBV30 and TRBJ2-3): SQTIHQWPATLVQPVGSPLSLECTVEGTSNPNLYWYRQAAGRGLQLLFYSVGIGQISSEVPQNLSASRPQDRQFILSSKKLLLSDSGFYLCAWSSGRQPSDTQYFGPGTRLTVL.

V is TRBV5-5 and J is TRBJ2-3; D ambiguous. V lost 6 bases, J lost 15 bases, and 23 bases lay in between. The CDR3 has 13 amino acids. The germline CDR1 and CDR2 sequences are SGHKS and YYEKEE (reference sequence). The CDR3 loop is CASNSQPVDTYYF. The CDR3 DNA is TGTGCCAGCAACTCCCAGCCGGTAGATACGTACTATTTT.

This clonotype has only one observation. This may be a read error: a much more frequent sequence differs by one nucleotide. The genes are TRBV30 and TRBJ2-3; TRBD2 matches at 8 bases. CDR3 length: 15 residues. Losses at the gene ends were 6 bases for V and 8 bases for J; bases not matched to a gene: 16. In germline, CDR1 is GTSNPN, CDR2 SVGIG (reference sequence). This CDR3 is CACGREGLGAVTQYF. DNA for the CDR3: TGTGCCTGTGGACGGGAGGGCCTTGGGGCAGTTACGCAGTATTTT.

This clonotype was counted only a few times. A junction boundary mismatches the germline segment, possibly from a read error. The rearrangement joins TRBV4-2 to TRBJ2-1; 9 bases are a match to TRBD2. The CDR3 contains 16 residues. The V gene's germline CDR1 is LGHNA and CDR2 YNFKEQ. The CDR3 coding sequence is TGTGCCAGCAGGCTAGGACCGGGACTAGCAGCCACGGAGCGGTTCTTC. It specifies CASRLGPGLAATERFF.

This clonotype showed up just a few times. A much bigger clone sits one base away, suggesting this may be a read error. This chain uses TRBV14 with TRBJ2-2, with 11 bases identical to TRBD2. From germline, CDR1 is SGHDN and CDR2 FVKESK. The CDR3 has 15 amino acids. The CDR3 DNA reads TGTGCCAGCAGCCACGGACTAGCGGGCACCGAGGAGCTGTTTTTT. It translates to CASSHGLAGTEELFF.

Note on this clonotype: This may arise from a read error, as a much more abundant clone is one base away. The J gene is TRBJ2-2, the V gene TRBV28, with TRBD1 matching 9 bases. This CDR3 contains 15 residues. Germline V gives CDR1 MDHEN, CDR2 SYDVKM. This CDR3 reads CASSSPGQGHRELLF. In DNA, the CDR3 is TGTGCCAGCAGCTCCCCCGGACAGGGGCACCGGGAGCTGTTATTT. The whole variable domain, remainder taken from reference TRBV28 and TRBJ2-2, is DVKVTQSSRYLVKRTGEKVFLECVQDMDHENMFWYRQDPGLGLRLIYFSYDVKMKEKGDIPEGYSVSREKKERFSLILESASTNQTSMYLCASSSPGQGHRELLFGEGSRLTVL.

About this clonotype itself: Germline and junction disagree at one end, which may indicate a read error. The chain combines TRBV29-1 with TRBJ1-2; D is unresolved. The CDR3 has 13 residues. The germline gives CDR1 SQVTM, CDR2 ANQGSEA. In DNA form, the CDR3 reads TGCAACGTTGAAAGAGGGAGCGAAAGAGGCTACACCTTC. It is translated as CNVERGSERGYTF.

This clonotype occurred many times. For the CDR3, the DNA is TGTGCCAGCAGCCAGCTTCCGCAACTCTATGGCTACACCTTC. Its translation is CASSQLPQLYGYTF. This sequence joins TRBV28 and TRBJ1-2; D uncertain. Germline lookup yields CDR1 MDHEN and CDR2 SYDVKM. Trimming removed 6 bases from V and 4 bases from J, with 15 bases in between. The CDR3 extends over 14 amino acids.

This clonotype was observed once. A read error may explain this, as a much larger clone is one base away. CDR3 DNA: TGTGCCAGTAAAGACGTGAGCACTGAAGCTTTCTTT. This codes for CASKDVSTEAFF. The gene calls are TRBV19 and TRBJ1-1; D is uncertain. CDR1 is LNHDA and CDR2 is SQIVND in the germline V gene (reference sequence). Trimming took off 7 bases at V and 4 bases at J, with 10 bases between the two ends. CDR3 length: 12 residues.

About this clonotype itself: Mismatch with germline at one junction end may stem from a read error. The chain has TRBV12-3 or TRBV12-4 and TRBJ1-2; the D is unclear. CDR3 size: 14 residues. The CDR3 loop reads CASSLAGVGYGYTF. CDR3 bases: TGTGCCAGCAGTTTAGCTGGTGTAGGTTATGGTTACACTTTC.

There are a few counts of this clonotype. This may be a read error: a much more frequent sequence differs by one nucleotide. The genes are TRBV30 and TRBJ1-1; TRBD1 matches at 7 bases. The CDR3 covers 14 residues. CDR1 and CDR2 from the germline V gene are GTSNPN and SVGIG (reference sequence). The CDR3 coding sequence is TGTGTCTGGGATATCCGGGACAGGAACACTGAAGCTTTCTTT. The encoded protein is CVWDIRDRNTEAFF.

This clonotype came up a few times. A much larger clone lies a single base off, so this may be a read error. The V and J genes are TRBV5-6 and TRBJ2-1; no reliable D call. CDR3 length: 16 residues. From germline, CDR1 is SGHDT and CDR2 YYEEEE. The CDR3 bases are TGTGCCAGCAGCTCACTCACCCAGCTCAGCTTAAATGAGCAGCTCTTC. It codes for CASSSLTQLSLNEQLF.

This clonotype was found a few times. The germline gene is not matched at one end of the junction; a read error may be the cause. The chain combines TRBV11-2 with TRBJ2-5; 8 bases match TRBD2. This CDR3 contains 13 residues. Germline values: CDR1 SGHAT, CDR2 FQNNGV. As DNA, the CDR3 is TGTACCAGCAGCTTAAACCGGGGGGGGACCCAGTACTTC. Amino acid sequence: CTSSLNRGGTQYF.

Comment on this clonotype: A single base separates this from a much larger clone, so it may be a read error. The gene calls are TRBV28 and TRBJ1-6; D call uncertain. CDR1 MDHEN and CDR2 SYDVKM come from the germline V gene. The CDR3 runs 13 residues. V was cut by 8 bases and J by 10 bases, with 15 bases left in between. The CDR3 loop is CASDGYQESPLHF. Written as DNA, the CDR3 is TGTGCCAGCGACGGGTATCAAGAATCACCCCTCCACTTT. The full variable domain, with the rest looked up from reference TRBV28 and TRBJ1-6, is DVKVTQSSRYLVKRTGEKVFLECVQDMDHENMFWYRQDPGLGLRLIYFSYDVKMKEKGDIPEGYSVSREKKERFSLILESASTNQTSMYLCASDGYQESPLHFGNGTRLTVT.